This T cell receptor beta chain originates from a study of CD8 T cells in ankylosing spondylitis. This clonotype was counted a few times. Its antigen remains unknown. The authors made TCR beta libraries by quantitative 5'-RACE with molecular barcodes. Each CDR3 protein gets one entry after TCRdb re-called the 5' RACE reads with MiXCR. The sample holds a few hundred thousand distinct CDR3 sequences, 20% to 25% seen once. V gave up 2 bases and J gave up 3 bases, with 10 bases separating them. Looked up from germline, CDR1 is MNHEY and CDR2 is SVGEGT. The CDR3 spans 14 residues. Whole-study findings and limits: Peripheral blood held disease-linked clones only at relatively low frequency, and these were CD8+. Some motif variants were previously reported in reactive arthritis synovial fluid and blood. Reported data indicate significant enrichment of disease-linked clones within matched ankylosing spondylitis synovial fluid. Among TCR beta sequences, a motif of eight highly homologous variants appeared characteristic of ankylosing spondylitis blood.

This sequence originates from a male donor with ankylosing spondylitis. The chain joins TRBV6-2 or TRBV6-3 to TRBJ2-5, with D maybe TRBD2 (5 bases). Sequencing was performed on blood, either unsorted or a sorted T cell fraction (not recorded which). CDR3 in DNA: TGTGCCAGCAGTTACCTACTAGTTGAAGAGACCCAGTACTTC. Residues: CASSYLLVEETQYF.